This T cell receptor beta chain was observed in a study of Graves' ophthalmopathy and Graves' hyperthyroidism. Amplifying from RNA transcripts, the study obtained TCR beta CDR3 regions. First-round RT-PCR relied on HTBI primers, and a second-round multiplex PCR came next. TCRdb ran MiXCR on the multiplex PCR reads and lists one entry per CDR3 protein. The data show about 1.2 million distinct CDR3 sequences, with 35% to 40% seen just once and around 10% held by the top ten. General study findings and limits: The model's prediction of ophthalmopathy progression had roughly 71% sensitivity and around 77% specificity. Sensitivity of around 86% and specificity of less than 82% were achieved when a 13-signature model separated ophthalmopathy from stable hyperthyroidism.

Aged 18 to 65, hyperthyroidism patients had been newly diagnosed, with under 2 months' duration. Diagnosis was based on clinical symptoms, serum thyroxine, TRAb, thyroid ultrasound and orbital computed tomography. Trimming cost V 7 bases and J 1 base, with 14 bases left between them. Germline CDR1 and CDR2: SGHVS and FQNEAQ. The CDR3 covers 14 residues. There are many counts of this clonotype. Its antigen is not identified. Material: peripheral blood or thyroid tissue (not recorded which). The rearrangement uses TRBV7-8 and TRBJ2-7; possibly TRBD1 for D (5 bases). This TCR derives from an adult man with Graves' hyperthyroidism. CDR3 bases: TGTGCCAGCATCCAAACCCGACAGTCCTACGAGCAGTACTTC. It specifies CASIQTRQSYEQYF.